The rows below give T cell receptor beta chains drawn from one sample of a study of Graves' ophthalmopathy and Graves' hyperthyroidism. TCRdb passed the multiplex PCR reads through MiXCR, listing each CDR3 protein once. The sample contains over a million distinct CDR3 sequences, about two fifths of which appear only once. Sequenced: peripheral blood or thyroid tissue (not recorded which). These receptors all stem from an adult man with Graves' hyperthyroidism. Each CDR3 is given with its conserved first and last residue.

v_call	j_call	cdr3_aa
TRBV5-1	TRBJ1-1	CASRRGTGADTEAFF
TRBV7-2	TRBJ2-5	CASSPRTSGGQEAQYF
TRBV9	TRBJ1-6	CASSPVGSSYNSPLHF
TRBV5-6	TRBJ1-1	CASSWPSMNTEAFF
TRBV5-4	TRBJ2-2	CASSLAQGGGELFF
TRBV7-2	TRBJ1-2	CASSLRTSGGRGYTF
TRBV4-3	TRBJ2-7	CASSQGTEPYEQYF
TRBV7-9	TRBJ2-7	CASNVGQGSGGYSYEQYF
TRBV7-9	TRBJ1-5	CASTLRPRQPQHF
TRBV30	TRBJ1-2	CAWGQVEGYTF
TRBV12-3/TRBV12-4	TRBJ1-3	CASRNRVDTIYF
TRBV20-1	TRBJ2-7	CSASLLAPFYEQYF
TRBV6-1	TRBJ2-5	CASSATPGTGQETQYF
TRBV7-9	TRBJ2-3	CASSSSGSHTDTQYF
TRBV28	TRBJ2-2	CASSPTVTGELFF
TRBV7-9	TRBJ1-1	CASSPLRTEAFF
TRBV7-9	TRBJ1-5	CASSPGRGGVQPQHF
TRBV10-3	TRBJ1-5	CAISGDRGNQPQHF
TRBV20-1	TRBJ2-5	CSASPQNTRKETQYF